A selection of T cell receptor beta chains follows, all from one sample in a study of blood T cell repertoires in COVID-19. Generated by immunoSEQ multiplex PCR, the TCRdb table keeps only in-frame clones and is missing some. The table records 200,000 to 250,000 clones, about 85% of them present only once. Sequencing was done on a sample of PBMCs or T cells enriched from blood (not recorded which). These receptor sequences come from a man aged 25-45 years who had recovered from COVID-19. Both conserved end residues are trimmed from each CDR3.

>TRBV7-2
ASSLGVGDTEAF
>TRBV18
ASSPLEGAMGTEAF
>TRBV10-2
ASSGQGVSGNTIY
>TRBV6-5
ASSSSGTGGSPLH
>TRBV6-2/TRBV6-3
ASSYPSYEQY
>TRBV12-3/TRBV12-4
ASSFSGTYGYT
>TRBV7-2
ASSPWDTNYGYT
>TRBV4-1
ASSHNRGDNSPLH
>TRBV10-3
AISEWTTSGGHDSSYNEQF
>TRBV11-2
ASSPQGWSEAF
>TRBV7-2
ASSYGLGSYEQY
>TRBV5-1
ASSLVAGANEKLF
>TRBV3-1/TRBV3-2
ASSPGGDEQF
>TRBV7-2
ASSLRGGAFDEQF
>TRBV6-2/TRBV6-3
ASSWLLRTENTEAF
>TRBV5-6
ASSLLGQGLNEQY
>TRBV19
ASSIGQGDYEQY
>TRBV14
ASSRTFSGNTIY
>TRBV7-9
ASSPGRFGQGKEKLF
>TRBV7-9
ASSIAGGPRNEQF
>TRBV3-1/TRBV3-2
ASSRGGSSGELF
>TRBV27
ASSLYSGRYEQY